This TCR beta chain was identified during a study of T cell repertoires in cytomegalovirus infection. In the study overall: Shared public TCR beta signatures pointed to both CMV infection and a matching HLA type. Study-level points and caveats: The ex vivo response was dominated by HLA-C-restricted CMV-specific TCR beta clonotypes. Based on cumulative public TCR beta family frequency, carriers of CMV plus the relevant HLA were identified.

TCRdb re-called the reads with MiXCR, one entry per CDR3 protein. The sample includes more than 150,000 distinct CDR3 sequences, about 20% seen only once; the top ten take approximately 2.9%. This CDR3 contains 16 residues. Trimming took off 0 bases at V and 2 bases at J, with 12 bases between the two ends. Germline CDR1 MNHEY, CDR2 SMNVEV (reference sequence). This clonotype has just a few counts. The antigen is undetermined. This TCR was recovered from a human donor in good health (CMV status not recorded). Some clones in this sample may be carry-over from other donors' samples. Input material: PBMCs. V usage is TRBV27 and J usage is TRBJ2-3; D possibly uses TRBD1 or TRBD2 (5 bases each). CDR3 nucleotide sequence: TGTGCCAGCAGTTTATCGAGAGGGGTATACACAGATACGCAGTATTTT. Translated: CASSLSRGVYTDTQYF.